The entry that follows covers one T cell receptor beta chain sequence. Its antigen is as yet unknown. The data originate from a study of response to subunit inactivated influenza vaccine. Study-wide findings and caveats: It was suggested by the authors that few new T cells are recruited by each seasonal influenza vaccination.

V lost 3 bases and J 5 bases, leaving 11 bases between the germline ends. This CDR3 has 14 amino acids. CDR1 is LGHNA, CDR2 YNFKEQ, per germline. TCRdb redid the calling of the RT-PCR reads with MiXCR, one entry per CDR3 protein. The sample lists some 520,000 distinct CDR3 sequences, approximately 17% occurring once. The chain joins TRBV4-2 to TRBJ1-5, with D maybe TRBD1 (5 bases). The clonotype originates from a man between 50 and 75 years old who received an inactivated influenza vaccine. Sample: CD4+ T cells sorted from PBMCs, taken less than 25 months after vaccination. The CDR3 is CASSHSGTDQPQHF. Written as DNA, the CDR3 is TGTGCCAGCAGCCACTCAGGGACGGATCAGCCCCAGCATTTT.